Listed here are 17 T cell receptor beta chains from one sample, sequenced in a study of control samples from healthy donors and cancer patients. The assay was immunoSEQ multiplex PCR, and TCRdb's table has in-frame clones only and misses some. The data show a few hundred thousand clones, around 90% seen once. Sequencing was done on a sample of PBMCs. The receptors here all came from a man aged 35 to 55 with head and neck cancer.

As DNA, the CDR3 is TGCGCCAGCAGCCAAGGGGGACTAGCGGGGAACAATGAGCAGTTCTTC. The encoded protein is CASSQGGLAGNNEQFF. The chain combines TRBV4-1 with TRBJ2-1; TRBD2 matches 13 bases. This CDR3 is built from 16 residues. V shed 1 base, J shed 5 bases, and the junction held 2 bases outside the gene matches. CDR1 and CDR2 from the germline V gene are MGHRA and YSYEKL.

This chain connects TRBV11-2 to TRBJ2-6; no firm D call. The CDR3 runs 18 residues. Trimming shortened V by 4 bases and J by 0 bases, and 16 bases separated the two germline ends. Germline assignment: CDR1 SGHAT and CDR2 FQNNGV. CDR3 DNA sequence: TGTGCCAGCAGCTCTTATATGGGGTCCAGCTCTGGGGCCAACGTCCTGACTTTC. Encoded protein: CASSSYMGSSSGANVLTF.

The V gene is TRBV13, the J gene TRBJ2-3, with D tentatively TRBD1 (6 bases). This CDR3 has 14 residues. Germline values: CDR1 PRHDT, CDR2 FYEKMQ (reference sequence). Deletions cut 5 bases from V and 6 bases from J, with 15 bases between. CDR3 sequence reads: CASSPGIRGDTQYF. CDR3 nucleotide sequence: TGTGCCAGCAGCCCCGGGATCAGGGGTGATACGCAGTATTTT.

The CDR3 nucleotides are TGTGCCAGCAGCCAAGATCGCGGGGGCAGGGAAGTGCCAGATACGCAGTATTTT. Translated, it gives CASSQDRGGREVPDTQYF. This chain links TRBV14 with TRBJ2-3; TRBD2 is a possible D gene (7 bases). This CDR3 is built from 18 residues. CDR1 and CDR2 from the germline V gene are SGHDN and FVKESK. Trimming took 0 bases from V and 4 from J, leaving 20 bases between them.

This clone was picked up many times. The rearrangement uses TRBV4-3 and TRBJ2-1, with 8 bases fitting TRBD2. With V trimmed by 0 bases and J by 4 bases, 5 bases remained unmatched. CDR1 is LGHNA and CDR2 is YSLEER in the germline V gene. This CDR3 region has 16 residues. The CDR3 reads CASSQDSSGGYNEQFF. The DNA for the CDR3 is TGCGCCAGCAGCCAAGATTCAAGCGGGGGTTACAATGAGCAGTTCTTC.

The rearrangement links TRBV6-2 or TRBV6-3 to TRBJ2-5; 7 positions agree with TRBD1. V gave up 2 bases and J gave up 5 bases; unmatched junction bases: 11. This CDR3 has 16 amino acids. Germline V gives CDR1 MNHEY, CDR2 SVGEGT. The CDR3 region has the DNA TGTGCCAGCAGTTACCCCGTGACAGGGATAACGGAGACCCAGTACTTC. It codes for CASSYPVTGITETQYF.

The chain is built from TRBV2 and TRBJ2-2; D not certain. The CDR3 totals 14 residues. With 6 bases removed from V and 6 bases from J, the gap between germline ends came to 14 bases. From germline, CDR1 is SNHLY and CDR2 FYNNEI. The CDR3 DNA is TGTGCCAGCAGCTTTTTCGACGGCGCCGGGGAGCTGTTTTTT. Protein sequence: CASSFFDGAGELFF.

Here the CDR3 reads CATGTTSSGELFF. The CDR3 coding sequence is TGTGCCACCGGGACTACTAGCTCCGGGGAGCTGTTTTTT. The genes are TRBV24-1 and TRBJ2-2, with 7 positions matching TRBD2. The CDR3 is 13 residues long. V was clipped by 9 bases and J by 6 bases; unmatched bases: 6. CDR1 KGHDR and CDR2 SFDVKD come from the germline V gene.

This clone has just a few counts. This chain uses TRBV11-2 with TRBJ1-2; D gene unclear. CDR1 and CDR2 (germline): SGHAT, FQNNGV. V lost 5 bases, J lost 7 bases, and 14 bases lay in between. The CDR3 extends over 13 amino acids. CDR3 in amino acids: CASSRGSSGGYTF. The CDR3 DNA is TGTGCCAGCAGCCGGGGTTCTAGTGGTGGCTACACCTTC.

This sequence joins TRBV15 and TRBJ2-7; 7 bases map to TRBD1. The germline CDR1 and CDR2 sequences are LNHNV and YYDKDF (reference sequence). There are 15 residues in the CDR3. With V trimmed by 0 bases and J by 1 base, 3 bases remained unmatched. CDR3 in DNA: TGTGCCACCAGCAGAGAACCGGGACAGTCCTACGAGCAGTACTTC. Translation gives CATSREPGQSYEQYF.

The CDR3 region is CASSVQDLTSYEQYF. DNA of the CDR3: TGTGCCAGTAGTGTACAGGATCTTACCTCCTACGAGCAGTACTTC. The rearrangement uses TRBV19 and TRBJ2-7, with a weak D call TRBD1 (5 bases). The germline V gene has CDR1 LNHDA and CDR2 SQIVND (reference sequence). V gave up 5 bases and J gave up 0 bases, with 14 bases separating them. The CDR3 contains 15 residues.

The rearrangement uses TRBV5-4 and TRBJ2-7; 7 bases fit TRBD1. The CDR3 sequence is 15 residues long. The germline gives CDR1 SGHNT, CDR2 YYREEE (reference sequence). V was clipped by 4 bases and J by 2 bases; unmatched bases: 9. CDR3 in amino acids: CASSLLPGQAYEQYF. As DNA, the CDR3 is TGTGCCAGCAGCCTACTCCCCGGACAGGCCTACGAGCAGTACTTC.

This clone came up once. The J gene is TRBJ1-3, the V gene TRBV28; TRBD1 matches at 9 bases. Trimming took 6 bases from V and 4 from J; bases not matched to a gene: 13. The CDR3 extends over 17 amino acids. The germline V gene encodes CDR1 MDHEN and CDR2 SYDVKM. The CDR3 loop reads CASRGQGVIVDGNTIYF. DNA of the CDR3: TGTGCCAGCAGGGGACAGGGAGTAATAGTTGACGGAAACACCATATATTTT.

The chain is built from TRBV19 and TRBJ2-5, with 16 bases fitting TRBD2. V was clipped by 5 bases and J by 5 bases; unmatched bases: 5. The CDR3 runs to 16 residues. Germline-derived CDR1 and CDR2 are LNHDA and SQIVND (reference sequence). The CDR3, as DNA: TGTGCCAGTAGTGGAGGGACTAGCGGGAGGGGTGAGACCCAGTACTTC. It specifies CASSGGTSGRGETQYF.

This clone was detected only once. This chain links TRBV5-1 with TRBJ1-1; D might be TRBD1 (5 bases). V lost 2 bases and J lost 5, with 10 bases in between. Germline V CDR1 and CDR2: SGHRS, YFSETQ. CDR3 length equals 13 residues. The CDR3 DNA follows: TGCGCCAGCAGCTTTGGAGAGGGGACTGAAGCTTTCTTT. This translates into CASSFGEGTEAFF.

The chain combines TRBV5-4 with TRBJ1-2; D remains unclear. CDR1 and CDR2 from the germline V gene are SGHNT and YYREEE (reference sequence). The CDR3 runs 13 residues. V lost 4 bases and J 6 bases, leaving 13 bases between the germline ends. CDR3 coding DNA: TGTGCCAGCAGCCCAATTGTCGAGCATGGCTACACCTTC. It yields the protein CASSPIVEHGYTF.

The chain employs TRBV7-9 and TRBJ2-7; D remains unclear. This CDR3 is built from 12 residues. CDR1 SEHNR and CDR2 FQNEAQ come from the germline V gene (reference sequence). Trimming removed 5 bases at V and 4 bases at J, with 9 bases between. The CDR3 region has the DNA TGTGCCAGCAGCCCTCAGAATTACGAGCAGTACTTC. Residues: CASSPQNYEQYF.